This record covers a single TCR beta chain. Its antigen remains unknown. With 60 Vbeta and 13 Jbeta primers, the PCR was carried out. Assay used: immunoSEQ multiplex PCR; TCRdb lists only in-frame clones, some missing. The sample has some 130,000 clones, around 73% seen once. This entry belongs to a study of cytomegalovirus exposure and HLA in healthy donors. Whole-study findings and limits: Most of the TCR beta V segments (in an earlier analysis) were productive either about 87% or about 30% of the time. It was only CMV serostatus that was available as immune exposure information.

This sequence originates from a female donor in good health and CMV-seronegative. The sample was PBMCs.

The CDR3 spells CASSLTDWGNEQFF. The CDR3 nucleotides read TGTGCCAGCAGCCTGACAGATTGGGGAAATGAGCAGTTCTTC. The gene calls are TRBV28 and TRBJ2-1; a weak D match, TRBD1 (5 bases). Looked up from germline, CDR1 is MDHEN and CDR2 is SYDVKM. Trimming removed 6 bases from V and 7 bases from J, with 16 bases in between. The CDR3 consists of 14 residues.